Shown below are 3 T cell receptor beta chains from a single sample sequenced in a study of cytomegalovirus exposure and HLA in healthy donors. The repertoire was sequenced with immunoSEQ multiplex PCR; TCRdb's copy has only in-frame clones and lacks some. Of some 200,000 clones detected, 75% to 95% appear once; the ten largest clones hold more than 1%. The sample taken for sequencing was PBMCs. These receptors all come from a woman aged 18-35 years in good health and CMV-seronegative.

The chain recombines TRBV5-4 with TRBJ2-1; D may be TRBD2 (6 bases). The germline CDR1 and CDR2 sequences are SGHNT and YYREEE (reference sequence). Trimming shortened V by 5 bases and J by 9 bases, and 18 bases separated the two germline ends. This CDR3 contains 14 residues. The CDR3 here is CASRDPGLPLEQFF. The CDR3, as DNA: TGTGCCAGCAGAGACCCGGGACTCCCCCTTGAGCAGTTCTTC.

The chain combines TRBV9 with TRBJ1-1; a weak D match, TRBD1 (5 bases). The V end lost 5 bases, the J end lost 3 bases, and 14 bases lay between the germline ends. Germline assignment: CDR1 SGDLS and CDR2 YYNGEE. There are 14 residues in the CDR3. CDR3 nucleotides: TGTGCCAGCAGTACGGAAAAAGGGGACACTGAAGCTTTCTTT. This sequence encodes CASSTEKGDTEAFF.

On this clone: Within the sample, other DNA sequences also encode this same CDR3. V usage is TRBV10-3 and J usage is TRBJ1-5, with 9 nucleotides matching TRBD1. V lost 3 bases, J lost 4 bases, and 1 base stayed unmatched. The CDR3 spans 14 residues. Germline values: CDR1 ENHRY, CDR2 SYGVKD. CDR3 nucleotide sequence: TGTGCCATCAGTGAAGACAGGGGGAATCAGCCCCAGCATTTT. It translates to CAISEDRGNQPQHF.